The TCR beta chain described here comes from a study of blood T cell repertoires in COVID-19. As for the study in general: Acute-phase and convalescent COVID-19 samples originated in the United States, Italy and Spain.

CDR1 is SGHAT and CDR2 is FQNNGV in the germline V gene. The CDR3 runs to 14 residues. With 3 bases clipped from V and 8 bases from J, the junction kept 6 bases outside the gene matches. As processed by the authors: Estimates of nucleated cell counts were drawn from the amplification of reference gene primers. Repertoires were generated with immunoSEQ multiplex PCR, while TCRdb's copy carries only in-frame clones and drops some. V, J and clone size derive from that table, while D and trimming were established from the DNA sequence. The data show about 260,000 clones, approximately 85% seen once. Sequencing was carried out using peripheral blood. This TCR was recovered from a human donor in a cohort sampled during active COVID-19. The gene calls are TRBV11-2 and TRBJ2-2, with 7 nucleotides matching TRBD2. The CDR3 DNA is TGTGCCAGCAGCTTCATAGGGGAGGGTGGGGAGCTGTTTTTT. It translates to CASSFIGEGGELFF.